This entry lists 19 T cell receptor beta chains sequenced from one sample in a study of cytotoxic CD8 clonotypes in ibrutinib-treated CLL listed by TCRdb under 2021. The library was generated by the immunoSEQ multiplex PCR assay. TCRdb mirrors the immuneACCESS table, restricted to in-frame sequences. Some clones are absent from its copies; in checked studies, under half trace to an unresolved V gene, and the reason for the others is unknown. In all, the sample holds 70,000 to 80,000 clones, and around 81% of those were seen once. The ten top clones hold under 8.5% of the sample. The time point label, as the study defines it: progressive disease on ibrutinib. The sequencing here drew on PBMCs, taken at disease progression, from a patient treated with ibrutinib. These receptors were taken from a human donor with chronic lymphocytic leukemia.

The chain couples TRBV6-1 to TRBJ2-2, with 8 bases fitting TRBD2. The V gene's germline CDR1 is MNHNS and CDR2 SASEGT. V was clipped by 10 bases and J by 6 bases; unmatched bases: 10. The CDR3 loop spans 14 amino acids. CDR3 nucleotides: TGTGCCAACAGCCGCGGGGGGCGCGCCGGGGAGCTGTTTTTT. This sequence encodes CANSRGGRAGELFF.

V and J are TRBV5-6 and TRBJ2-7; 8 bases fit TRBD2. Germline V gives CDR1 SGHDT, CDR2 YYEEEE. With V trimmed by 4 bases and J by 6 bases, 15 bases remained unmatched. This CDR3 has 16 amino acids. This CDR3 reads CASSRGGTLLYGEQYF. CDR3 DNA sequence: TGTGCCAGCAGCCGGGGGGGGACCCTCCTGTACGGCGAGCAGTACTTC.

This clone was picked up a small number of times. The chain links TRBV27 to TRBJ1-6; no reliable D call. Germline V lookup: CDR1 MNHEY, CDR2 SMNVEV (reference sequence). There are 13 residues in the CDR3. V lost 2 bases and J 3 bases, leaving 2 bases between the germline ends. The CDR3 DNA is TGTGCCAGCAGTTTAGACTATAATTCACCCCTCCACTTT. This translates into CASSLDYNSPLHF.

This rearrangement joins TRBV15 to TRBJ1-4, with 8 bases matching TRBD1. This CDR3 spans 18 amino acids. Germline V gene data show CDR1 as LNHNV and CDR2 as YYDKDF (reference sequence). Trimming at V came to 2 bases and at J to 5 bases, leaving 13 bases not matched to a gene. In DNA, the CDR3 is TGTGCCACCAGCAGAACCTCAATTCCAGGGGGCGGGAATGAAAAACTGTTTTTT. This codes for CATSRTSIPGGGNEKLFF. Drawing the rest from reference TRBV15 and TRBJ1-4, the complete variable domain is DAMVIQNPRYQVTQFGKPVTLSCSQTLNHNVMYWYQQKSSQAPKLLFHYYDKDFNNEADTPDNFQSRRPNTSFCFLDIRSPGLGDTAMYLCATSRTSIPGGGNEKLFFGSGTQLSVL.

The chain couples TRBV6-1 to TRBJ1-3; D might be TRBD1 (6 bases). CDR1 is MNHNS and CDR2 is SASEGT in the germline V gene. V dropped 1 base and J dropped 11 bases, with 12 bases sitting between them. There are 13 residues in the CDR3. The DNA of the CDR3 is TGTGCCAGCAGTGAAGGGAGGGGGGACGCCATATATTTT. This codes for CASSEGRGDAIYF.

A few counts support this clone. V is TRBV9 and J is TRBJ1-6, with D unresolved. The germline gives CDR1 SGDLS, CDR2 YYNGEE. Trimming removed 6 bases at V and 2 bases at J, with 9 bases between. The CDR3 sequence is 14 residues long. The CDR3 spells CASKAEPYNSPLHF. CDR3 bases: TGTGCCAGCAAAGCAGAGCCCTATAATTCACCCCTCCACTTT.

This chain links TRBV10-3 with TRBJ2-3; D unclear. The CDR3 is 14 residues long. Deletions cut 4 bases from V and 3 bases from J, with 11 bases between. In germline, CDR1 is ENHRY, CDR2 SYGVKD. CDR3 sequence (DNA): TGTGCCATCAGTGGGCAAAGTTGGACAGATACGCAGTATTTT. Protein sequence: CAISGQSWTDTQYF.

The chain employs TRBV11-2 and TRBJ2-7, with D tentatively TRBD2 (5 bases). Germline V CDR1 and CDR2: SGHAT, FQNNGV. CDR3 length equals 13 residues. The V gene lost 5 bases and the J gene lost 4 bases, with 12 bases spanning the gap. The chain's CDR3 is CASSPGTFYEQYF. The CDR3 DNA follows: TGTGCCAGCAGCCCGGGAACTTTTTACGAGCAGTACTTC.

This chain connects TRBV6-4 to TRBJ1-2; no clear D gene. This CDR3 comprises 12 residues. The V end lost 1 base, the J end lost 4 bases, and 4 bases lay between the germline ends. In germline, CDR1 is MRHNA, CDR2 SNTAGT. DNA for the CDR3: TGTGCCAGCAGTGACTTTGGCTATGGCTACACCTTC. Translation: CASSDFGYGYTF.

The chain couples TRBV4-1 to TRBJ1-3, with D unresolved. Deletions cut 2 bases from V and 0 bases from J, with 14 bases between. Germline-derived CDR1 and CDR2 are MGHRA and YSYEKL. This CDR3 is built from 17 residues. The CDR3 region has the DNA TGCGCCAGCAGCCAAAAGTCTCTTGGCTACTCTGGAAACACCATATATTTT. Translation gives CASSQKSLGYSGNTIYF.

The V gene is TRBV4-1, the J gene TRBJ1-4; D call uncertain. V shed 1 base and J shed 14 bases, with 8 bases lying between them. Germline assignment: CDR1 MGHRA and CDR2 YSYEKL. The CDR3 length is 11 residues. The DNA of the CDR3 is TGCGCCAGCAGCCAAGGTGGCGGGCTGTTTTTT. Encoded protein: CASSQGGGLFF.

The chain recombines TRBV19 with TRBJ1-1; 7 bases are a match to TRBD1. This CDR3 has 13 residues. V was pared by 2 bases and J by 6 bases, with 3 bases of the junction left unmatched. From germline, CDR1 is LNHDA and CDR2 SQIVND (reference sequence). The CDR3 bases are TGTGCCAGTAGTATACGAGGGGGCTCTGAAGCTTTCTTT. Encoded protein: CASSIRGGSEAFF.

This clone turned up a few times. V usage is TRBV5-1 and J usage is TRBJ2-2; possibly TRBD1 for D (6 bases). V shed 5 bases and J shed 2 bases, with 10 bases lying between them. The germline gives CDR1 SGHRS, CDR2 YFSETQ. The CDR3 loop spans 14 amino acids. CDR3 nucleotides: TGCGCCAGCAGGGCCGGGACAAACACCGGGGAGCTGTTTTTT. Protein sequence: CASRAGTNTGELFF. Full variable domain (missing parts from reference TRBV5-1 and TRBJ2-2): KAGVTQTPRYLIKTRGQQVTLSCSPISGHRSVSWYQQTPGQGLQFLFEYFSETQRNKGNFPGRFSGRQFSNSRSEMNVSTLELGDSALYLCASRAGTNTGELFFGEGSRLTVL.

V usage is TRBV15 and J usage is TRBJ2-1, with 7 bases matching TRBD1. CDR3 length equals 14 residues. Germline V gene data show CDR1 as LNHNV and CDR2 as YYDKDF (reference sequence). V was pared by 1 base and J by 5 bases, with 2 bases of the junction left unmatched. CDR3 in amino acids: CATSRAGTDNEQFF. CDR3 sequence (DNA): TGTGCCACCAGCAGAGCTGGGACAGACAATGAGCAGTTCTTC.

The V and J genes are TRBV6-6 and TRBJ2-3; 8 bases are a match to TRBD1. Unmatched junction bases numbered 9, after V lost 5 bases and J lost 8 bases. The length of the CDR3 is 14 residues. Germline V gene lookup returns CDR1 MNHNY and CDR2 SVGAGI (reference sequence). CDR3 loop: CASSPRQGIGTQYF. As DNA, the CDR3 is TGTGCCAGCAGTCCTAGACAGGGGATAGGTACGCAGTATTTT.

This clone was seen more than once but under ten times. The V and J genes are TRBV4-1 and TRBJ1-2; D is undetermined. The CDR3 totals 14 residues. Germline V gene lookup returns CDR1 MGHRA and CDR2 YSYEKL. V was trimmed by 0 bases and J by 2 bases, leaving 7 bases between them. The CDR3 DNA reads as TGCGCCAGCAGCCAAGAAGAAAACAACTATGGCTACACCTTC. Residues: CASSQEENNYGYTF.

This CDR3 is CASSKIRGAGNTIYF. The CDR3 nucleotides read TGTGCCAGCAGCAAAATTCGGGGGGCTGGAAACACCATATATTTT. The chain carries TRBV21-1 and TRBJ1-3. TRBV21-1 is reported as a pseudogene. This CDR3 is built from 15 residues.

This chain connects TRBV6-1 to TRBJ1-2; D is undetermined. Trimming took 4 bases from V and 1 from J, leaving 7 bases between them. This CDR3 comprises 13 residues. Germline CDR1 is MNHNS and CDR2 is SASEGT. CDR3 bases: TGTGCCAGCAGTGCACAGCTTAACTATGGCTACACCTTC. This codes for CASSAQLNYGYTF.

J is TRBJ2-5 and V is TRBV2; 12 bases line up with TRBD2. CDR1 is SNHLY, CDR2 FYNNEI, per germline. There are 15 residues in the CDR3. Trimming removed 3 bases from V and 6 bases from J; junction bases left unmatched: 5. The CDR3 DNA reads as TGTGCCAGCAGTGAGTCTAGCGGGGGGGCGAAGACCCAGTACTTC. The encoded protein is CASSESSGGAKTQYF.